Each of the 24 T cell receptor beta chains below was sequenced from the same sample in a study of T cell responses to AZD1222 COVID-19 vaccine. Here immunoSEQ multiplex PCR was the method, and the copy in TCRdb shows in-frame clones only, minus some. This sample has roughly 81,000 clones, with around nine tenths found just once. Sample: peripheral blood, taken on day 0 of AZD1222 vaccination. Receptor source: an adult in good health.

The chain carries TRBV2 and TRBJ2-2; perhaps D is TRBD1 or TRBD2 (6 bases each). CDR1 SNHLY and CDR2 FYNNEI come from the germline V gene. This CDR3 comprises 12 residues. Trimming left V 7 bases short and J 8 bases short, with 11 bases between. CDR3 nucleotides: TGTGCCAGCAACCGGGGGCAAGGGGAGCTGTTTTTT. Encoded protein: CASNRGQGELFF.

The gene calls are TRBV30 and TRBJ2-7, with 8 bases matching TRBD2. The J segment lost 7 bases and the V segment lost 4 bases, leaving 9 bases of the junction unmatched. The CDR3 extends over 13 amino acids. In germline, CDR1 is GTSNPN, CDR2 SVGIG (reference sequence). The DNA of the CDR3 is TGTGCCTGGACACGGGAGGGCCCGAGGGAGCAGTACTTC. The encoded protein is CAWTREGPREQYF. Together with reference TRBV30 and TRBJ2-7, the CDR3 gives the full variable domain: SQTIHQWPATLVQPVGSPLSLECTVEGTSNPNLYWYRQAAGRGLQLLFYSVGIGQISSEVPQNLSASRPQDRQFILSSKKLLLSDSGFYLCAWTREGPREQYFGPGTRLTVT.

This clone turned up a few times. This chain joins TRBV7-9 and TRBJ1-3; a possible D gene is TRBD1 (5 bases). The CDR3 consists of 18 residues. Looked up from germline, CDR1 is SEHNR and CDR2 is FQNEAQ (reference sequence). Trimming pared 1 base from V and 0 bases from J, leaving 16 bases between. Here the CDR3 DNA reads TGTGCCAGCAGCTTAGGATGGAGCGGGACTAACTCTGGAAACACCATATATTTT. It codes for CASSLGWSGTNSGNTIYF. The full variable domain, in which reference TRBV7-9 and TRBJ1-3 provide the parts outside the CDR3, is DTGVSQNPRHKITKRGQNVTFRCDPISEHNRLYWYRQTLGQGPEFLTYFQNEAQLEKSRLLSDRFSAERPKGSFSTLEIQRTEQGDSAMYLCASSLGWSGTNSGNTIYFGEGSWLTVV.

A single count supports this clone. This chain joins TRBV7-9 and TRBJ1-1; D is possibly TRBD1 (5 bases). V lost 5 bases, J lost 1 base, and 11 bases lay in between. The CDR3 loop spans 14 amino acids. Germline assignment: CDR1 SEHNR and CDR2 FQNEAQ (reference sequence). The CDR3 loop is CASSQEGTNTEAFF. The CDR3 region has the DNA TGTGCCAGCAGCCAGGAGGGGACGAACACTGAAGCTTTCTTT.

The CDR3 sequence is CASSATSGQETQYF. The CDR3 nucleotides are TGTGCCAGCAGCGCGACTAGCGGACAAGAGACCCAGTACTTC. The chain joins TRBV9 to TRBJ2-5; 9 nucleotides align to TRBD2. The CDR3 runs 14 residues. Germline CDR1 SGDLS, CDR2 YYNGEE. V shed 3 bases, J shed 2 bases, and the junction held 2 bases outside the gene matches.

V usage is TRBV5-6 and J usage is TRBJ2-7; no reliable D call. The CDR3 extends over 13 amino acids. The V gene's germline CDR1 is SGHDT and CDR2 YYEEEE. V was cut by 4 bases and J by 6 bases, with 14 bases left in between. In DNA, the CDR3 is TGTGCCAGCAGCCTCGGGCTGGGTGGCGAGCAGTACTTC. Its translation: CASSLGLGGEQYF.

This sequence joins TRBV6-5 and TRBJ2-7; TRBD2 matches at 9 bases. Losses at the gene ends were 2 bases for V and 1 base for J; bases not matched to a gene: 3. The CDR3 length is 15 residues. Germline V CDR1 and CDR2: MNHEY, SVGAGI. CDR3 DNA sequence: TGTGCCAGCAGTTACACCAGCGGGAGGTCCTACGAGCAGTACTTC. As protein: CASSYTSGRSYEQYF.

The chain combines TRBV7-2 with TRBJ1-2; TRBD1 might be the D (5 bases). The CDR3 consists of 15 residues. The ends were cut back, 2 bases at V and 4 bases at J, with 14 bases in the middle. CDR1 SGHTA and CDR2 FQGNSA come from the germline V gene. CDR3 protein: CASSLSWRGFYGYTF. The CDR3 DNA follows: TGTGCCAGCAGCTTAAGTTGGAGGGGCTTCTATGGCTACACCTTC.

The genes are TRBV19 and TRBJ1-5; D unresolved. Germline assignment: CDR1 LNHDA and CDR2 SQIVND (reference sequence). V lost 3 bases to trimming and J lost 0 bases, with 9 bases between them. The CDR3 runs to 15 residues. For the CDR3, the DNA is TGTGCCAGTAGTATGGGTGGAAGTAGCAATCAGCCCCAGCATTTT. The encoded protein is CASSMGGSSNQPQHF.

This chain joins TRBV7-2 and TRBJ2-2; the match to TRBD2 covers 7 bases. V dropped 5 bases and J dropped 2; count of bases not matched to a gene: 5. The CDR3 extends over 15 amino acids. CDR1 is SGHTA and CDR2 is FQGNSA in the germline V gene. CDR3 loop: CASSPQRGNTGELFF. CDR3 nucleotides: TGTGCCAGCAGCCCCCAGCGGGGTAACACCGGGGAGCTGTTTTTT.

V usage is TRBV7-9 and J usage is TRBJ1-5, with unresolved D. CDR3 length: 12 amino acids. Germline CDR1 SEHNR, CDR2 FQNEAQ (reference sequence). V lost 2 bases to trimming and J lost 7 bases, with 6 bases between them. This CDR3 reads CASSLSRQPQHF. CDR3 sequence (DNA): TGTGCCAGCAGCTTATCTCGGCAGCCCCAGCATTTT. Variable domain in full (rest from reference TRBV7-9 and TRBJ1-5): DTGVSQNPRHKITKRGQNVTFRCDPISEHNRLYWYRQTLGQGPEFLTYFQNEAQLEKSRLLSDRFSAERPKGSFSTLEIQRTEQGDSAMYLCASSLSRQPQHFGDGTRLSIL.

This clone was counted once. The genes are TRBV20-1 and TRBJ2-7; D call uncertain. CDR1 is DFQATT and CDR2 is SNEGSKA in the germline V gene (reference sequence). CDR3 length equals 14 residues. The ends were cut back, 3 bases at V and 3 bases at J, with 15 bases in the middle. The CDR3 nucleotides are TGCAGTGCTAGTCCCCCAGAGGACCACTACGAGCAGTACTTC. This encodes CSASPPEDHYEQYF.

The chain links TRBV6-1 to TRBJ1-1; TRBD1 agrees at 8 bases. Germline CDR1 MNHNS, CDR2 SASEGT. The V gene end was trimmed by 3 bases and the J gene end by 4 bases; junction bases not matched to a gene: 4. The CDR3 sequence is 14 residues long. The chain's CDR3 is CASSDQGALTEAFF. The CDR3 DNA reads TGTGCCAGCAGTGACCAGGGGGCACTCACTGAAGCTTTCTTT.

CDR3 bases: TGTGCCAGCAGCCAAGATCTGGGACTAGCGGGAGAGACCCAGTACTTC. As protein: CASSQDLGLAGETQYF. V usage is TRBV3-1 (or the pseudogene TRBV3-2) and J usage is TRBJ2-5; 12 bases are shared with TRBD2. CDR3 length equals 16 residues. Germline V lookup: CDR1 LGHDT, CDR2 YNNKEL (reference sequence). Unmatched junction bases numbered 3, after V lost 0 bases and J lost 4 bases.

The V gene is TRBV5-1, the J gene TRBJ2-1; tentative D call: TRBD1 (5 bases). The CDR3 covers 18 residues. Germline-derived CDR1 and CDR2 are SGHRS and YFSETQ. Deletions cut 0 bases from V and 8 bases from J, with 24 bases between. Here the CDR3 DNA reads TGCGCCAGCAGCTTGGAGGGGTCACCGGGTAATTCCCTCCATGAGCAGTTCTTC. Amino acid sequence: CASSLEGSPGNSLHEQFF.

This clone appeared once. The chain couples TRBV3-1 (or the pseudogene TRBV3-2) to TRBJ2-1; 9 bases map to TRBD2. CDR1 LGHDT and CDR2 YNNKEL come from the germline V gene (reference sequence). This CDR3 contains 13 residues. The J segment lost 9 bases and the V segment lost 6 bases, leaving 6 bases of the junction unmatched. DNA of the CDR3: TGTGCCAGCAGGCGGACTAGCGTCTCTGAGCAGTTCTTC. This gives the protein CASRRTSVSEQFF.

The chain couples TRBV19 to TRBJ2-1, with 7 bases aligning to TRBD2. V trimming: 5 bases; J trimming: 7 bases; junction bases outside the gene matches: 11. The CDR3 spans 15 residues. The germline V gene has CDR1 LNHDA and CDR2 SQIVND (reference sequence). This CDR3 is CASSPWTRIGNEQFF. CDR3 nucleotide sequence: TGTGCCAGTAGTCCGTGGACTAGAATCGGGAATGAGCAGTTCTTC.

The table lists this clone with a count of one. The CDR3 here is CAWRGLVVTDTQYF. In nucleotides, the CDR3 is TGTGCCTGGAGGGGACTAGTCGTCACAGATACGCAGTATTTT. This chain links TRBV30 with TRBJ2-3; 8 positions agree with TRBD2. After removal of 3 bases from V and 2 bases from J, the junction contained 4 bases not matched to a gene. The CDR3 spans 14 residues. Per germline, CDR1 GTSNPN and CDR2 SVGIG (reference sequence).

V gene TRBV10-3 combines with J gene TRBJ1-1; tentative D call: TRBD1 (6 bases). CDR1 and CDR2 from the germline V gene are ENHRY and SYGVKD. V lost 6 bases to trimming and J lost 0 bases, with 14 bases between them. The CDR3 is 15 residues long. CDR3 amino acids: CAISPQDSLNTEAFF. CDR3 nucleotide sequence: TGTGCCATCAGCCCCCAGGACAGTTTGAACACTGAAGCTTTCTTT.

The gene calls are TRBV3-1 (or the pseudogene TRBV3-2) and TRBJ1-2; D may be TRBD1 (5 bases). Germline CDR1 and CDR2: LGHDT and YNNKEL (reference sequence). This CDR3 spans 15 amino acids. V lost 3 bases and J 4 bases, leaving 15 bases between the germline ends. CDR3 coding DNA: TGTGCCAGCAGCCACCGCGACCGGGGCACCTATGGCTACACCTTC. It specifies CASSHRDRGTYGYTF.

CDR3 coding DNA: TGTGCCAGCAGTCTCACAGAGGCCCGCATGGAAGAGCAGTTCTTC. This codes for CASSLTEARMEEQFF. The V and J genes are TRBV27 and TRBJ2-1, with D hard to call. Germline CDR1 reads MNHEY; CDR2 reads SMNVEV (reference sequence). Trimming removed 5 bases at V and 10 bases at J, with 21 bases between. This CDR3 has 15 residues.

The rearrangement uses TRBV29-1 and TRBJ2-5; D is possibly TRBD1 (6 bases). The germline CDR1 and CDR2 sequences are SQVTM and ANQGSEA. There are 14 residues in the CDR3. V lost 7 bases and J 1 base, leaving 16 bases between the germline ends. The DNA of the CDR3 is TGCAGCGGATCACAGGGCAGCGGCCAAGAGACCCAGTACTTC. The encoded protein is CSGSQGSGQETQYF.

J is TRBJ1-6 and V is TRBV20-1; 7 bases match TRBD1. The CDR3 extends over 15 amino acids. CDR1 and CDR2 (germline): DFQATT, SNEGSKA (reference sequence). The trim removed 3 bases at V and 10 bases at J, leaving 12 bases unmatched. The CDR3 DNA reads as TGCAGTGCTAGTGACAGGGCTAATCACTACTCACCCCTCCACTTT. It translates to CSASDRANHYSPLHF.

The rearrangement uses TRBV10-3 and TRBJ2-7; D may be TRBD1 (7 bases). From germline, CDR1 is ENHRY and CDR2 SYGVKD. This CDR3 is 12 amino acids long. Trimming left V 6 bases short and J 5 bases short, with 11 bases between. The CDR3 reads CAISGGQHEQYF. CDR3 in DNA: TGTGCCATCAGCGGGGGACAGCACGAGCAGTACTTC.